This entry concerns a single T cell receptor beta chain. This CDR3 has 17 residues. Trimming stripped 2 bases from V and 1 base from J, with 13 bases between. CDR1 is KGHDR and CDR2 is SFDVKD in the germline V gene. The data are from a study of blood T cell repertoires in COVID-19. Looking at the study overall: From the United States, Italy and Spain came samples of acute and convalescent COVID-19. The cDNA or gDNA used as material had been derived from T cells, B-cell-depleted T cells, or PBMCs.

Authors' processing steps: By means of reference gene primer amplification, nucleated cell counts were estimated. The protocol was immunoSEQ multiplex PCR, while the TCRdb copy is restricted to in-frame clones and leaves out a portion. That table supplies the V and J calls and clone size; D and trimming were determined from the DNA. The sample records 20,000 to 30,000 clones, about 89% being singletons. The genes are TRBV24-1 and TRBJ2-2, with D possibly being TRBD1 (6 bases). Sequenced input: peripheral blood. The source is a man aged 65 to 79 with acute or convalescent COVID-19. The DNA for the CDR3 is TGTGCCACCAGTGATTCACCCGGGACACTGAACACCGGGGAGCTGTTTTTT. It yields the protein CATSDSPGTLNTGELFF.